This T cell receptor beta chain emerged from a study of T cell responses to AZD1222 COVID-19 vaccine. The protocol was immunoSEQ multiplex PCR, while the TCRdb copy is restricted to in-frame clones and leaves out a portion. This sample carries approximately 130,000 clones, roughly nine tenths of them seen once, and the ten largest clones take roughly 8.9%. CDR1 KGHSH and CDR2 LQKENI come from the germline V gene. The V end lost 0 bases, the J end lost 1 base, and 12 bases lay between the germline ends. This CDR3 has 16 amino acids. The V gene is TRBV18, the J gene TRBJ1-1; tentatively, D is TRBD1 (5 bases). This TCR derives from an adult who received the AZD1222 COVID-19 vaccine. The source was peripheral blood, collected 28 days after the second AZD1222 dose. The CDR3 sequence is CASSPPVRAPNTEAFF. The CDR3 coding sequence is TGTGCCAGCTCACCACCGGTCAGGGCCCCGAACACTGAAGCTTTCTTT.